This T cell receptor beta chain was recorded in a study of blood T cell repertoires in COVID-19. Authors' methods: Amplification of reference gene primers provided the estimated nucleated cell counts. The table came from immunoSEQ multiplex PCR; TCRdb's copy has only in-frame clones and leaves some out. V and J calls plus clone size are reproduced from that table; the DNA served to infer D and trimming. The repertoire holds 250,000 or so clones, with just under 85% as singletons. From germline, CDR1 is DFQATT and CDR2 SNEGSKA (reference sequence). The CDR3 is made up of 14 amino acids. The V and J ends lost 3 bases and 0 bases respectively, with 11 bases between them.

Sequenced input: peripheral blood. The chain has TRBV20-1 and TRBJ1-1; D possibly corresponds to TRBD1 (5 bases). The origin of this receptor is a woman aged 55-69 years with active or convalescent COVID-19. As DNA, the CDR3 is TGCAGTGCTAGTCTCGGGACTTTGAACACTGAAGCTTTCTTT. Translated: CSASLGTLNTEAFF.